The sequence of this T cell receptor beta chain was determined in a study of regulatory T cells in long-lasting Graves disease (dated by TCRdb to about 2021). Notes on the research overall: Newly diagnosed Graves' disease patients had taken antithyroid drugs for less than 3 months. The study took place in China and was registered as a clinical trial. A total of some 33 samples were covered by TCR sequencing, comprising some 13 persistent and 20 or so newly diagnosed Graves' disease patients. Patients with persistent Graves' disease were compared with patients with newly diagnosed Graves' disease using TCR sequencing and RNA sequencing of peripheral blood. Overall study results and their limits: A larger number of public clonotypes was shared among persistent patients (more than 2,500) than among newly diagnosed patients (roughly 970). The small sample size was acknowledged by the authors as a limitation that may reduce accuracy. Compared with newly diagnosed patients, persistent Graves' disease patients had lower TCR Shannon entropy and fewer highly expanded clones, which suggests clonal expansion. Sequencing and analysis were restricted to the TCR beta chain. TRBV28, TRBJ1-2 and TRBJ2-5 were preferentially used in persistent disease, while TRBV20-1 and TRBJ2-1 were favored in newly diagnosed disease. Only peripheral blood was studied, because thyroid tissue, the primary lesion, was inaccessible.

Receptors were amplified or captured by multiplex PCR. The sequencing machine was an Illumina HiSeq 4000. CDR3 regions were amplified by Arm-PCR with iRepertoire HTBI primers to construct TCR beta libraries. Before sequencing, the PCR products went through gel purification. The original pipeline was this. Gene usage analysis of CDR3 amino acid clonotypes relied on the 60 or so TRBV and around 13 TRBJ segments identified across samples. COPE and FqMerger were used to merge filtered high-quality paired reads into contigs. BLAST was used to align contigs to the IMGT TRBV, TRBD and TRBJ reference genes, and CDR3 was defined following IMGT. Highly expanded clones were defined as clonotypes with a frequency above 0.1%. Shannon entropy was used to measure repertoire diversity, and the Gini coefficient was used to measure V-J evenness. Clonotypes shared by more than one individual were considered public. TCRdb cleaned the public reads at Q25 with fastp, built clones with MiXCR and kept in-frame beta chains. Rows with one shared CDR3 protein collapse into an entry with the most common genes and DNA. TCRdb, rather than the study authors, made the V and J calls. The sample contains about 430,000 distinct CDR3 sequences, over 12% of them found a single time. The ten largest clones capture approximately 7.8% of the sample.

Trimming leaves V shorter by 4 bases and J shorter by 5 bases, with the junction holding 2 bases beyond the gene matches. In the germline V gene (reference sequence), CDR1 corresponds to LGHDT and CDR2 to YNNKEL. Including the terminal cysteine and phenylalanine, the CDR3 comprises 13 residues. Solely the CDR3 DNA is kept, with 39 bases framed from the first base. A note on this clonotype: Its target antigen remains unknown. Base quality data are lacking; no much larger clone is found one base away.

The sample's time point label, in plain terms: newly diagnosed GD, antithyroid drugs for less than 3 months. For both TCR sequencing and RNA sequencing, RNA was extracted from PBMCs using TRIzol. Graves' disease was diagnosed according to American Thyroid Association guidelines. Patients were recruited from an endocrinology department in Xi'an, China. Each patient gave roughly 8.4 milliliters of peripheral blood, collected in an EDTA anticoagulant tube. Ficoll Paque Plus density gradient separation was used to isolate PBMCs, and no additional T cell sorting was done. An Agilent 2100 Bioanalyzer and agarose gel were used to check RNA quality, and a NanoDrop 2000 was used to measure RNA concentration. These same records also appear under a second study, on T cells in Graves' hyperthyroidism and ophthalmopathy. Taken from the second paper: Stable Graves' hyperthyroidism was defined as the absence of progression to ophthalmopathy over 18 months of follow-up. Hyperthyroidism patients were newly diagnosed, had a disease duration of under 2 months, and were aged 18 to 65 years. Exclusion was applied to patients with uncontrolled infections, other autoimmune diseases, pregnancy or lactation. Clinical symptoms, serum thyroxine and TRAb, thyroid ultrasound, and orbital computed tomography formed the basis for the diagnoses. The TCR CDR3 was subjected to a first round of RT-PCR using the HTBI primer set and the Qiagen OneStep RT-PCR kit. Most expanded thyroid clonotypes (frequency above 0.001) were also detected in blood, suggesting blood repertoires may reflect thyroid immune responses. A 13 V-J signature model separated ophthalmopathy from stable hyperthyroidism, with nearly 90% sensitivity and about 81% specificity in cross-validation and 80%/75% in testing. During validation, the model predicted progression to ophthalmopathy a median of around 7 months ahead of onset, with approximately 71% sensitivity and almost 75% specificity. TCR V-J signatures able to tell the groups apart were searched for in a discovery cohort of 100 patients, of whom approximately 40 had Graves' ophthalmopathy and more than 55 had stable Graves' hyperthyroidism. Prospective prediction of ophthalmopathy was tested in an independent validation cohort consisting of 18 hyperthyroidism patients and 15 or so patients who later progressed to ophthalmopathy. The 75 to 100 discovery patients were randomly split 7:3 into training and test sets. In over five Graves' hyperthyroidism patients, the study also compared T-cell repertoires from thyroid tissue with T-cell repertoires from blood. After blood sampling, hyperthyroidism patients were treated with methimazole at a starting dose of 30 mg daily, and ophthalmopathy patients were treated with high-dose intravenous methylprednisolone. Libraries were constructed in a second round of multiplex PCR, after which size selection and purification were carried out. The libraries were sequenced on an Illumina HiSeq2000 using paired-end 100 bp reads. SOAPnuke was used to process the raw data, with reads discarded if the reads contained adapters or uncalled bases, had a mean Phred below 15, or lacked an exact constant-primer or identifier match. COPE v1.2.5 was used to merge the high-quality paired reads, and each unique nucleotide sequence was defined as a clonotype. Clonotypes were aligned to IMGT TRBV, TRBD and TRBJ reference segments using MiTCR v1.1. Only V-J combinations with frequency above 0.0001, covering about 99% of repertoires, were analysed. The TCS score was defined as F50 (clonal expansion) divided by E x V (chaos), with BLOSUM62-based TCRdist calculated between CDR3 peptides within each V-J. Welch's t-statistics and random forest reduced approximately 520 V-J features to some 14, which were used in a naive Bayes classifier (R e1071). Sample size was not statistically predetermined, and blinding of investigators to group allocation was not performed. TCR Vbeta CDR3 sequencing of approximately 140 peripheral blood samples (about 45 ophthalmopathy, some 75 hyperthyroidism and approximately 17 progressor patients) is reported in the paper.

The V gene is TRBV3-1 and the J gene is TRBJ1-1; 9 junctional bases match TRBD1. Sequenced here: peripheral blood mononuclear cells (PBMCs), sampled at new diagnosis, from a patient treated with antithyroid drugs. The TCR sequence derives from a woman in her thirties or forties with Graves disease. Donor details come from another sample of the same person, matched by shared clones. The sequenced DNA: TGTGCCAGCAGCCGGGACAGGGATACTGAAGCTTTCTTT. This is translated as CASSRDRDTEAFF.